Following are 25 T cell receptor beta chains from one sample sequenced in a study of shared clonotypes between healthy human individuals. The repertoire was sequenced with immunoSEQ multiplex PCR; TCRdb's copy has only in-frame clones and lacks some. This table holds about 2.4 million clones, 80% to 95% found once. The specimen sequenced was naive CD4+ T cells from PBMCs. This sample's subset: CD45RA+ positively selected. The receptors derive from a man in his late teens or twenties in good health. Some clones in this sample may be carry-over from other donors' samples.

This chain joins TRBV30 and TRBJ1-2, with a weak D call TRBD1 (5 bases). The germline gives CDR1 GTSNPN, CDR2 SVGIG (reference sequence). CDR3 length: 14 amino acids. CDR3 in amino acids: CAVVSRDANYGYTF. The CDR3 DNA is TGTGCTGTAGTTTCTCGGGACGCTAACTATGGCTACACCTTC.

The rearrangement joins TRBV29-1 to TRBJ2-7; D may match TRBD1 or TRBD2 (5 bases each). V was clipped by 7 bases and J by 5 bases, with 15 bases between them. Germline CDR1 reads SQVTM; CDR2 reads ANQGSEA. This CDR3 has 12 residues. The CDR3 here is CSADLGTDEQYF. In nucleotides, the CDR3 is TGCAGCGCCGATCTAGGGACCGACGAGCAGTACTTC.

The gene calls are TRBV19 and TRBJ2-3, with D possibly matching TRBD2 (6 bases). The germline gives CDR1 LNHDA, CDR2 SQIVND (reference sequence). This CDR3 spans 15 amino acids. Trimming cost V 3 bases and J 1 base, with 11 bases left between them. The CDR3 region has the DNA TGTGCCAGTAGTATGGTCGGGAGTGGCACAGATACGCAGTATTTT. Encoded protein: CASSMVGSGTDTQYF.

This chain uses TRBV18 with TRBJ2-1, with D possibly TRBD1 on 5 matching bases. Germline V gene sequence: CDR1 KGHSH, CDR2 LQKENI. V lost 2 bases and J 2 bases, leaving 10 bases between the germline ends. CDR3 length: 15 amino acids. CDR3 DNA: TGTGCCAGCTCACCAAGACAGACAACCTACAATGAGCAGTTCTTC. Its translation: CASSPRQTTYNEQFF.

This clone was seen a few times. This chain connects TRBV4-2 to TRBJ1-1; no clear D gene. Deletions cut 3 bases from V and 1 base from J, with 6 bases between. Germline CDR1 is LGHNA and CDR2 is YNFKEQ. The CDR3 covers 13 residues. CDR3 residues: CASSQGKNTEAFF. The CDR3 nucleotides are TGTGCCAGCAGCCAGGGTAAGAACACTGAAGCTTTCTTT.

In the case of this clone: A much larger clone is a single base away; this may be a read error. Other DNA sequences from this sample encode an identical CDR3 as well. This chain links TRBV28 with TRBJ2-5; D ambiguous. Germline CDR1 and CDR2: MDHEN and SYDVKM. There are 11 residues in the CDR3. V shed 6 bases and J shed 2 bases, with 4 bases lying between them. The chain's CDR3 is CASSLQETQYF. The DNA for the CDR3 is TGTGCCAGCAGCTTGCAAGAGACCCAGTACTTC.

The chain couples TRBV19 to TRBJ2-7; 8 bases are a match to TRBD1. The V segment lost 6 bases and the J segment 1 base; nucleotides outside the gene matches: 5. This CDR3 is 14 amino acids long. Germline lookup yields CDR1 LNHDA and CDR2 SQIVND (reference sequence). The CDR3 reads CASRKRDRSYEQYF. The CDR3 DNA follows: TGTGCCAGTAGGAAAAGGGACAGGTCCTACGAGCAGTACTTC.

The chain couples TRBV28 to TRBJ2-5, with D tentatively TRBD1 (5 bases). The better agreement between TRBJ2-7 and the DNA end casts doubt on the J call. This CDR3 is 12 amino acids long. CDR1 MDHEN and CDR2 SYDVKM come from the germline V gene. The CDR3 coding sequence is TGTGCCAGCATAGGGGCAGCCTACGAGCAGTACTTC. It is translated as CASIGAAYEQYF.

The chain links TRBV6-1 to TRBJ2-6; 7 nucleotides line up with TRBD1. Looked up from germline, CDR1 is MNHNS and CDR2 is SASEGT. CDR3 length: 18 residues. The junction had 9 bases not matched to a gene; V was cut back by 4 bases and J by 0 bases. This chain's CDR3 is CASSASGTAISGANVLTF. CDR3 DNA sequence: TGTGCCAGCAGTGCGTCCGGGACAGCAATCTCTGGGGCCAACGTCCTGACTTTC.

This sequence joins TRBV27 and TRBJ1-4; tentatively, D is TRBD1 (5 bases). This CDR3 region has 15 residues. Trimming removed 7 bases at V and 4 bases at J, with 16 bases between. The germline CDR1 and CDR2 sequences are MNHEY and SMNVEV (reference sequence). As DNA, the CDR3 is TGTGCCAGCAAGAGAGCAGGGAACTTTAATGAAAAACTGTTTTTT. Translated: CASKRAGNFNEKLFF.

The chain has TRBV19 and TRBJ2-1; 8 bases are a match to TRBD1. J lost 2 bases, V lost 3 bases, and 6 bases had no gene match. The germline V gene has CDR1 LNHDA and CDR2 SQIVND (reference sequence). This CDR3 region has 16 residues. CDR3 residues: CASSMTGVGAYNEQFF. The CDR3 coding sequence is TGTGCCAGTAGTATGACAGGGGTCGGCGCCTACAATGAGCAGTTCTTC. The complete variable domain, with remaining parts taken from reference TRBV19 and TRBJ2-1, reads DGGITQSPKYLFRKEGQNVTLSCEQNLNHDAMYWYRQDPGQGLRLIYYSQIVNDFQKGDIAEGYSVSREKKESFPLTVTSAQKNPTAFYLCASSMTGVGAYNEQFFGPGTRLTVL.

The rearrangement joins TRBV7-9 to TRBJ2-2; D perhaps matches TRBD2 (6 bases). Germline V gene data show CDR1 as SEHNR and CDR2 as FQNEAQ (reference sequence). With 2 bases removed from V and 0 bases from J, the gap between germline ends came to 13 bases. This CDR3 region has 17 residues. The CDR3 region is CASSLWGSGANTGELFF. DNA for the CDR3: TGTGCCAGCAGCTTATGGGGTAGCGGAGCGAACACCGGGGAGCTGTTTTTT.

The chain has TRBV6-5 and TRBJ2-7, with D possibly matching TRBD2 (7 bases). Per germline, CDR1 MNHEY and CDR2 SVGAGI. V was trimmed by 6 bases and J by 6 bases, leaving 18 bases between them. The CDR3 extends over 14 amino acids. The CDR3 reads CASSPDGGRGEQYF. CDR3 coding DNA: TGTGCCAGCAGCCCGGACGGGGGGCGCGGCGAGCAGTACTTC.

This sequence joins TRBV9 and TRBJ1-4; no clear D. Between the trimmed V and J ends, which lost 4 bases and 10 bases, there was a span of 23 bases. Looked up from germline, CDR1 is SGDLS and CDR2 is YYNGEE. CDR3 length equals 16 residues. CDR3 sequence: CASSPNDGPASGKLFF. CDR3 sequence (DNA): TGTGCCAGCAGCCCCAATGACGGACCCGCGAGTGGAAAACTGTTTTTT.

This clone appeared a single time. The V and J genes are TRBV2 and TRBJ2-1; 9 bases match TRBD2. The CDR3 runs 16 residues. With 7 bases clipped from V and 3 bases from J, the junction kept 10 bases outside the gene matches. Germline CDR1 SNHLY, CDR2 FYNNEI. The CDR3 DNA reads as TGTGCCAGCAAGATGATCGGGACTAGCTTCTACAATGAGCAGTTCTTC. Translated: CASKMIGTSFYNEQFF. The variable domain in full, with the rest retrieved from reference TRBV2 and TRBJ2-1, is EPEVTQTPSHQVTQMGQEVILRCVPISNHLYFYWYRQILGQKVEFLVSFYNNEISEKSEIFDDQFSVERPDGSNFTLKIRSTKLEDSAMYFCASKMIGTSFYNEQFFGPGTRLTVL.

The rearrangement joins TRBV18 to TRBJ2-1, with D possibly being TRBD1 (6 bases). The CDR3 contains 17 residues. The germline V and J ends were trimmed by 3 bases and 8 bases, with 23 bases remaining between them. Germline V lookup: CDR1 KGHSH, CDR2 LQKENI. The CDR3 nucleotides are TGTGCCAGCTCACCCTACCTTTTGGGGGCAGTTAGCGATGAGCAGTTCTTC. It translates to CASSPYLLGAVSDEQFF.

With regard to this clone: Other DNA sequences in the same sample also yield this CDR3. The chain recombines TRBV6-1 with TRBJ2-7; a weak D match, TRBD1 (5 bases). Germline V gives CDR1 MNHNS, CDR2 SASEGT. Trimming stripped 6 bases from V and 4 bases from J, with 7 bases between. The CDR3 has 11 residues. CDR3 residues: CASSTGYEQYF. The CDR3 DNA follows: TGTGCCAGCAGCACAGGATACGAGCAGTACTTC.

The chain combines TRBV5-6 with TRBJ1-6; D might be TRBD1 (6 bases). The CDR3 has 14 amino acids. The germline CDR1 and CDR2 sequences are SGHDT and YYEEEE. The V end lost 1 base, the J end lost 15 bases, and 17 bases lay between the germline ends. The CDR3 region is CASSLRQGSPLLHF. The CDR3 DNA sequence: TGTGCCAGCAGCTTGCGTCAGGGGTCTCCTCTCCTCCACTTT.

The chain employs TRBV7-2 and TRBJ1-1; the D gene is possibly TRBD1 (5 bases). Germline CDR1 SGHTA, CDR2 FQGNSA. Between the trimmed V and J ends, which lost 7 bases and 1 base, there was a span of 13 bases. The CDR3 is made up of 14 amino acids. The CDR3 coding sequence is TGTGCCAGCAATAAAGACAGCTCGAACACTGAAGCTTTCTTT. Protein product: CASNKDSSNTEAFF.

Notes on this clone: The identical CDR3 is also encoded by other nucleotide sequences in the sample. The chain carries TRBV28 and TRBJ2-7; D call uncertain. The CDR3 spans 12 residues. Germline lookup yields CDR1 MDHEN and CDR2 SYDVKM. V gave up 2 bases and J gave up 3 bases, with 5 bases separating them. The CDR3 spells CASSLLNYEQYF. CDR3 in DNA: TGTGCCAGCAGTTTACTTAACTACGAGCAGTACTTC.

The chain links TRBV21-1 to TRBJ2-7; TRBD1, the table's D call, lacks a check against the DNA. TRBV21-1 is a recognized pseudogene. The CDR3 totals 16 residues. As DNA, the CDR3 is TGTGCCAGACCTAGGGGGACAGGGAGATTCTCCTACGAGCAGTACTTC. Translation gives CARPRGTGRFSYEQYF.

This chain joins TRBV15 and TRBJ2-5; TRBD2 agrees at 9 bases. The J call may be wrong; the DNA end is better matched by TRBJ2-7. Germline lookup yields CDR1 LNHNV and CDR2 YYDKDF (reference sequence). This CDR3 has 15 residues. CDR3 residues: CATSRVGGRVYEQYF. CDR3 bases: TGTGCCACCAGCAGAGTGGGCGGGAGGGTGTACGAGCAGTACTTC.

This rearrangement joins TRBV15 to TRBJ2-2; possible D gene TRBD2, 5 bases. V was pared by 0 bases and J by 4 bases, with 12 bases between. Germline CDR1 LNHNV, CDR2 YYDKDF (reference sequence). The CDR3 has 16 amino acids. This chain's CDR3 is CATSRDSGLVTGELFF. DNA of the CDR3: TGTGCCACCAGCAGAGATTCGGGGTTGGTCACCGGGGAGCTGTTTTTT.

J is TRBJ2-3 and V is TRBV7-2; TRBD1 agrees at 7 bases. The CDR3 is 14 residues long. V lost 6 bases and J lost 2; bases outside the gene matches: 5. CDR1 SGHTA and CDR2 FQGNSA come from the germline V gene. The CDR3 is CASSHDRVTDTQYF. CDR3 bases: TGTGCCAGCAGTCACGACAGGGTCACAGATACGCAGTATTTT. Variable domain in full (rest from reference TRBV7-2 and TRBJ2-3): GAGVSQSPSNKVTEKGKDVELRCDPISGHTALYWYRQSLGQGLEFLIYFQGNSAPDKSGLPSDRFSAERTGGSVSTLTIQRTQQEDSAVYLCASSHDRVTDTQYFGPGTRLTVL.

The rearrangement joins TRBV7-9 to TRBJ1-4; D is ambiguous. The V and J ends lost 2 bases and 4 bases respectively, with 14 bases between them. Germline values: CDR1 SEHNR, CDR2 FQNEAQ (reference sequence). This CDR3 comprises 16 residues. The CDR3 DNA sequence: TGTGCCAGCAGCTTATACTACACCGGGTATAATGAAAAACTGTTTTTT. Translating gives CASSLYYTGYNEKLFF.